The entry below describes one T cell receptor (beta chain). Clones were sequenced by immunoSEQ multiplex PCR, and TCRdb holds only the in-frame ones, with some missing. The sample lists around 180,000 clones; 80% to 90% were seen once. These data come from a study of blood T cell repertoires in COVID-19. Overall study: T cells, B-cell-depleted T cells, or PBMCs provided the cDNA or gDNA that served as material.

The clonotype was recovered from a man aged 35 to 55 with active or convalescent COVID-19. Sequencing used peripheral blood.

The CDR3 loop reads CATSRPGVLPQHF. The CDR3 region has the DNA TGTGCCACCAGCAGACCAGGGGTACTGCCCCAGCATTTT. V and J are TRBV15 and TRBJ1-5; perhaps TRBD1 as D (6 bases). The germline V gene has CDR1 LNHNV and CDR2 YYDKDF (reference sequence). The CDR3 extends over 13 amino acids. V lost 2 bases and J 9 bases, leaving 11 bases between the germline ends.